The present entry profiles one T cell receptor beta chain with its context. Its antigen is not yet known. No base-level quality is on record; no much larger clone is a single base apart. This entry is derived from a study of T cell responses to AZD1222 COVID-19 vaccine (dated by TCRdb to the early 2020s). Context from the whole study: A total of more than 230 trial participants underwent TCR sequencing, of whom roughly 210 had received two doses of AZD1222 and some 25 had received two doses of the MenACWY control vaccine. Trial participants were enrolled by age into 18-55, 56-69 and 70-plus year subgroups, with roughly 160, 29 and 62 TCR-sequenced participants respectively.

The time point label for this specimen denotes: about 28 days (+/-7) after the second vaccine dose. AZD1222 recipients with second doses at about 4 weeks or about 12 weeks were pooled, because spike-specific TCR depth and breadth did not differ between schedules. Vaccinee samples were obtained from the UK trials COV001 and COV002, which included a single-blind randomized controlled phase 2/3 trial of AZD1222 (ChAdOx1 nCoV-19) in healthy adults. For TCRbeta chain sequencing, PBMC samples were collected from trial participants at day 0 and at day 28 after the second dose. Here is what the overall study found, with its caveats: After two AZD1222 doses, both the breadth and the depth of spike-specific TCRs were significantly higher than at day 0 and than in MenACWY recipients. Participants were mostly white British, with more females than males. The authors suggested clonal diversity may have been underestimated. Only six AZD1222 recipients were SARS-CoV-2 seropositive at baseline, limiting conclusions about previously exposed vaccinees. The whole spike protein was spanned by vaccine-associated CD4 TCRs, and dominant responses were seen in regions 160-218 and 743-854. Nearly half of unique spike-specific TCRs reportedly recognized epitopes outside regions mutated in the B.1.351 and B.1.1.7 variants. In the small 56-69-year group, the increase in depth fell short of significance, most likely because of low power. Because no day 14 peak-response samples were available, repertoires were characterized only after the peak T cell response.

The CDR3 regions of human TCRbeta chains were subjected to immunosequencing. Turning to the authors' computational methods: TCRs in the repertoires were compared against a reference library of SARS-CoV-2-specific TCRs that had been generated with the MIRA antigen-specificity platform. Breadth was defined as the fraction of unique TCRs that were SARS-CoV-2-associated, and depth was defined as the fraction of total T cells that were SARS-CoV-2-associated. Using the MIRA data, every spike-specific TCR was mapped to the spike region that the TCR reacted to and assigned to either a CD4 or a CD8 class. Log10-transformed breadth and depth values were compared by one-way ANOVA with Sidak's multiple comparisons tests. TCRdb limited this immuneACCESS table to in-frame rearrangements with V and J called. A share of clones is missing; checked studies link under half to unresolved V genes, and the rest is unexplained. That table is the source of V, J and clone size, and D and trimming were worked out from the DNA. In this sample the table shows about 120,000 clones, about 92% of which occur a single time. Approximately 5% of the sample is held by the ten biggest clonotypes.

Sequenced here: peripheral blood, sampled 28 days after the second AZD1222 dose. The clonotype comes from an adult who received the AZD1222 COVID-19 vaccine.

The CDR3 protein is CASSSSRRDTEAFF. Here is the DNA: TGTGCCAGCAGCTCCAGCCGACGGGACACTGAAGCTTTCTTT. Recombination joined TRBV7-8 with TRBJ1-1, with the D segment identity uncertain. V loses 4 bases, J loses 3 bases, and the germline ends lie 12 bases apart. The CDR3, from cysteine to phenylalanine, totals 14 residues. Only CDR3 DNA is held: 42 bases, read in frame from base 1. The CDR1 and CDR2 encoded by the germline V gene are SGHVS and FQNEAQ.